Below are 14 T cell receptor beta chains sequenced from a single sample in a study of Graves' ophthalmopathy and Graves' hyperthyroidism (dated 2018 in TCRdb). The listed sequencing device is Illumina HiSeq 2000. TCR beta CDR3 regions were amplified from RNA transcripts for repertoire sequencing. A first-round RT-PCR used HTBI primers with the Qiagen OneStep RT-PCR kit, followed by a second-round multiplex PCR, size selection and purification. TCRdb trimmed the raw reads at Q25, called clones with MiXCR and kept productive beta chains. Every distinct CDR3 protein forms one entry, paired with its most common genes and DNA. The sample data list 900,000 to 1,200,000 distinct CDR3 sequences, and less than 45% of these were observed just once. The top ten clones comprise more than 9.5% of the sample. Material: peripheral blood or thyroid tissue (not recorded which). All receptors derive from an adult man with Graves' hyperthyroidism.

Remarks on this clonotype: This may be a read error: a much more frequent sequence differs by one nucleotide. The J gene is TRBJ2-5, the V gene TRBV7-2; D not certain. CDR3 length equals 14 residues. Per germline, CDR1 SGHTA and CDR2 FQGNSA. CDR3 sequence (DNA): TGTGCCGGCAGCGTCCTGCGTTCTAAAGAGACCCAGTACTTC. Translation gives CAGSVLRSKETQYF.

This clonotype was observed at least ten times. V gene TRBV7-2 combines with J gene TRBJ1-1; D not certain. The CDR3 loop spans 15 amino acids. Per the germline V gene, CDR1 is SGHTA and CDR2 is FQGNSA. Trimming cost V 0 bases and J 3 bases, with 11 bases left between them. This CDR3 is CASSLAEIWDTEAFF. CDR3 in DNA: TGTGCCAGCAGCTTAGCGGAGATTTGGGACACTGAAGCTTTCTTT.

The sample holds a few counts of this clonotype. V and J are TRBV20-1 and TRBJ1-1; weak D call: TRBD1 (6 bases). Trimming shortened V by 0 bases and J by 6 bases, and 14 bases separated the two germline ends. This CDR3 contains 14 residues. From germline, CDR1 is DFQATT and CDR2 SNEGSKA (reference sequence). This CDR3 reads CSARDLRGGAEAFF. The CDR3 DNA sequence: TGCAGTGCTAGAGATCTTAGGGGGGGGGCTGAAGCTTTCTTT.

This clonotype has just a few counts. The CDR3 DNA follows: TGCGCCAGCAGCCAAGGTGGGGGTTTGGAGCAGTACTTC. As protein: CASSQGGGLEQYF. The chain links TRBV4-3 to TRBJ2-7; D may match TRBD1 or TRBD2 (5 bases each). V lost 1 base and J lost 7, with 11 bases in between. The germline gives CDR1 LGHNA, CDR2 YSLEER. The CDR3 covers 13 residues.

The CDR3 DNA reads as TGCAGCGTGGGGGGACTAGCGGGAGTCGACGGGGAGCTGTTTTTT. Translation: CSVGGLAGVDGELFF. V is TRBV29-1 and J is TRBJ2-2; 14 positions match TRBD2. CDR3 size: 15 residues. Germline loops: CDR1 SQVTM, CDR2 ANQGSEA. The V and J ends lost 6 bases and 7 bases, in that order; junction bases with no gene match: 7.

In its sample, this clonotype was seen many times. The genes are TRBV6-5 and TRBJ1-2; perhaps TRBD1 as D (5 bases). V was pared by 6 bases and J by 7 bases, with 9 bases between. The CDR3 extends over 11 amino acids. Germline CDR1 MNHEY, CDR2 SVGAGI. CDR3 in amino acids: CASSQGSGYTF. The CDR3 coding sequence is TGTGCCAGCAGCCAGGGATCTGGCTACACCTTC.

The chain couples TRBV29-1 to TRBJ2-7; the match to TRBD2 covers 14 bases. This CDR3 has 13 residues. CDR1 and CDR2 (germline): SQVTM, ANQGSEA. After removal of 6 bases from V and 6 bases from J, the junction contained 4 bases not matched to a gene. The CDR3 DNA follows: TGCAGCGTCGGGACTAGCGGGAGTACCGAGCAGTACTTC. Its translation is CSVGTSGSTEQYF.

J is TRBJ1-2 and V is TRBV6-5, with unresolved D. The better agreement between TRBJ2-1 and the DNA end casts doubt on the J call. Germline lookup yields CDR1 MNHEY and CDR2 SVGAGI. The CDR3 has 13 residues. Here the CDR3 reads CASSFGIDNEQFF. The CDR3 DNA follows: TGTGCCAGCAGTTTCGGTATCGACAATGAGCAGTTCTTC.

The CDR3 DNA reads TGTGCCAGTTGGGACAGGAACTCCTACGAGCAGTACTTC. Its protein is CASWDRNSYEQYF. V and J are TRBV10-3 and TRBJ2-7; 8 bases agree with TRBD1. Germline lookup yields CDR1 ENHRY and CDR2 SYGVKD. The CDR3 sequence is 13 residues long. The V gene end was trimmed by 10 bases and the J gene end by 0 bases; junction bases not matched to a gene: 5.

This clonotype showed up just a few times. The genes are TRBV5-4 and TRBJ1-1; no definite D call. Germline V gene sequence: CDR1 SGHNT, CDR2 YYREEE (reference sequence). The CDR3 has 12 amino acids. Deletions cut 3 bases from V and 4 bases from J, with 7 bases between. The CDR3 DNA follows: TGTGCCAGCAGCTGGGTAGGCACTGAAGCTTTCTTT. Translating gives CASSWVGTEAFF.

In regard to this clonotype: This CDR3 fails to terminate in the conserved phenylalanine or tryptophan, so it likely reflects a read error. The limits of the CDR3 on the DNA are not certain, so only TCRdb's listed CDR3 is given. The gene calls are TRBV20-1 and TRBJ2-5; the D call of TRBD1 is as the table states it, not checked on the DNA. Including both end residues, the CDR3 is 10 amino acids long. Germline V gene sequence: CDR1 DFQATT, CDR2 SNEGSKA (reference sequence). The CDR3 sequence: CSARVPGQDY.

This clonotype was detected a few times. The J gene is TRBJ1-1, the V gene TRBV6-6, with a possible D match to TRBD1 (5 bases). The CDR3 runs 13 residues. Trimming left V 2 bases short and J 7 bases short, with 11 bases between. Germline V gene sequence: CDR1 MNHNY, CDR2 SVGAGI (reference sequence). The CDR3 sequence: CASSYGVRGEAFF. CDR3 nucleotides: TGTGCCAGCAGTTACGGGGTGAGGGGTGAAGCTTTCTTT.

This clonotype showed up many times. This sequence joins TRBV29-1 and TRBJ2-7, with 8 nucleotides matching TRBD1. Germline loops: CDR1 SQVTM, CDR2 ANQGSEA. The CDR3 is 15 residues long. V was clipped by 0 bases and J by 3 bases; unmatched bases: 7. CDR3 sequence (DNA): TGCAGCGTTGAAGATCGGGCAGGGGGCCGCTACGAGCAGTACTTC. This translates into CSVEDRAGGRYEQYF.

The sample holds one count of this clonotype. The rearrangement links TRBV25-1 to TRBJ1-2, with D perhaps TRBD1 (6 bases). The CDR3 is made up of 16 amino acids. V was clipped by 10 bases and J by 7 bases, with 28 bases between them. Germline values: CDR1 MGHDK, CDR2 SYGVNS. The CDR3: CATNQAPITGIGGYTF. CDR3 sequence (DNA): TGTGCCACCAACCAGGCTCCTATCACAGGGATTGGTGGCTACACCTTC.